A single T cell receptor beta chain is shown here with its context. The source of the sample is a study of blood T cell repertoires in COVID-19. About the research overall: The United States, Italy and Spain provided the acute and convalescent COVID-19 samples. T cells, B-cell-depleted T cells, or PBMCs supplied cDNA or gDNA.

Using immunoSEQ multiplex PCR, the repertoire was profiled, and TCRdb retains in-frame clones only, with some absent. The table records roughly 53,000 clones, 80% to 90% of them present only once. CDR1 and CDR2 (germline): MNHEY, SVGAGI. With 5 bases removed from V and 7 bases from J, the gap between germline ends came to 14 bases. The CDR3 length is 13 residues. The clonotype originates from a man in his forties or fifties with acute or convalescent COVID-19. The gene calls are TRBV6-5 and TRBJ1-1; maybe TRBD1 (5 bases). The source material was peripheral blood. The CDR3 region is CASSQRTIHEAFF. The CDR3 DNA reads as TGTGCCAGCAGTCAAAGGACAATTCATGAAGCTTTCTTT.